This TCR beta chain stems from a study of post-analysis software for immune sequencing data (dated by TCRdb to about 2015). Regarding the study in general: The recorded disease courses included relapsing-remitting, secondary progressive and progressive-relapsing multiple sclerosis, and some patients had no subtype annotation. Patient repertoires were compared against over ten previously published healthy control repertoires from donors aged roughly 6 to 28 years. A subset of samples was prepared in parallel using single-end sample barcoding, then pooled and co-amplified after Illumina adapter ligation. Paper-wide results and their limitations: Significantly lower normalized Chao1 diversity was found in multiple sclerosis patients than in controls, suggesting substantial peripheral T-cell clonal expansion. When samples were clustered directly using the F measure, samples prepared in the same batch co-clustered strongly, which prompted a batch-effect correction. The control group was slightly older than the multiple sclerosis patient group. Significantly higher frequencies in patients than in controls were found for several TRBV segments, including TRBV5-6, TRBV5-1 and TRBV20-1.

V lost 6 bases and J lost 1 base; the stretch between them is 9 bases long. The CDR3 goes from the cysteine to the phenylalanine over 13 residues. The read is trimmed to its CDR3 DNA, 39 bases read in frame from base 1. Library preparation used PCR. Sequencing relied on an Illumina HiSeq 2500. To reduce PCR and sequencing biases, unique molecular identifiers were incorporated into the TCR beta cDNA libraries. Around 500,000 cDNA molecules were obtained for every 1 to 10 million input T cells, so each molecule roughly corresponded to one T cell. Patient libraries were prepared and sequenced with the same protocol used for the earlier healthy control dataset. Samples belonging to the same batch were prepared together, multiplexed and sequenced on a shared HiSeq lane. Per the authors' processing: MIGEC was used to process the raw barcoded reads, and molecular identifier groups with only a single read were discarded before consensus assembly and CDR3 extraction. Clonotype tables were post-analysed with VDJtools, normalizing diversity by down-sampling all datasets to the smallest sample size. Repertoire overlap clustering matched CDR3 amino acid but not nucleotide sequences to correct batch-related cross-sample contamination. TCRdb trimmed the raw reads at Q25, called clones with MiXCR and kept productive beta chains. Each record represents a unique CDR3 protein, reported with the most common genes and DNA among its rows. The V and J calls here are based on TCRdb, not the publication. In this sample the table shows some 700,000 distinct CDR3 sequences, approximately 59% of which occur a single time. Of the sample, approximately 10% falls within the top ten clones.

With respect to this clonotype: Which antigen it targets is not known. Per-nucleotide qualities are absent, and no much larger clonotype sits a single base away.

To demonstrate the VDJtools post-analysis software, the study profiled TCR beta repertoires from the peripheral blood of 13 young patients with multiple sclerosis. Multiple sclerosis patients were children and adolescents aged 6 to 15 years. Specimen: blood. The chain is assembled from TRBV12-3 or TRBV12-4 and TRBJ2-5, with the D gene not clear enough to name. This receptor was obtained from a girl aged 2 to 9 with multiple sclerosis. This receptor has the CDR3 CASRSDAQETQYF. Read as DNA, the sequence is TGTGCCAGCAGATCGGACGCCCAAGAGACCCAGTACTTC.